These 8 T cell receptor beta chains were sequenced from one sample in a study of cytomegalovirus exposure and HLA in healthy donors. 60 Vbeta and 13 Jbeta primers were used in PCR. Here immunoSEQ multiplex PCR was the method, and the copy in TCRdb shows in-frame clones only, minus some. The sample holds some 220,000 clones, about 80% seen once. The sample taken for sequencing was PBMCs. The receptor set was obtained from a middle-aged woman in good health and CMV-seronegative.

This chain connects TRBV7-3 to TRBJ2-4; weak D call: TRBD1 (6 bases). The CDR3 is made up of 13 amino acids. The ends were cut back, 5 bases at V and 5 bases at J, with 10 bases in the middle. Germline CDR1 SGHTA, CDR2 FQGTGA. The CDR3 DNA is TGTGCCAGCAGCAGGGGGAAGGAAAACATTCAGTACTTC. Translating gives CASSRGKENIQYF.

The table lists this clone with a count of one. This chain uses TRBV4-1 with TRBJ1-2; D remains ambiguous. The germline V and J ends were trimmed by 3 bases and 5 bases, with 10 bases remaining between them. The CDR3 is 13 amino acids. Germline V lookup: CDR1 MGHRA, CDR2 YSYEKL. The CDR3 region is CASSQEGAYGYTF. The CDR3 DNA reads TGCGCCAGCAGCCAGGAGGGAGCGTATGGCTACACCTTC.

The J gene is TRBJ1-2, the V gene TRBV5-1; perhaps TRBD1 as D (5 bases). V lost 5 bases to trimming and J lost 2 bases, with 16 bases between them. The germline V gene has CDR1 SGHRS and CDR2 YFSETQ. This CDR3 spans 15 amino acids. In DNA, the CDR3 is TGCGCCAGCAGGTCGACAGACGGATCAAACTATGGCTACACCTTC. Amino acids: CASRSTDGSNYGYTF. The full variable domain, its missing parts supplied by reference TRBV5-1 and TRBJ1-2, is KAGVTQTPRYLIKTRGQQVTLSCSPISGHRSVSWYQQTPGQGLQFLFEYFSETQRNKGNFPGRFSGRQFSNSRSEMNVSTLELGDSALYLCASRSTDGSNYGYTFGSGTRLTVV.

The rearrangement uses TRBV7-2 and TRBJ2-7; 8 bases align to TRBD1. V lost 3 bases to trimming and J lost 4 bases; unmatched junction nucleotides: 5. The V gene's germline CDR1 is SGHTA and CDR2 FQGNSA. The CDR3 contains 14 residues. The CDR3 region is CASSFRQGRYEQYF. CDR3 nucleotide sequence: TGTGCCAGCAGCTTTAGACAGGGGAGGTACGAGCAGTACTTC.

This chain links TRBV20-1 with TRBJ1-2, with 7 nucleotides matching TRBD1. The trim removed 7 bases at V and 6 bases at J, leaving 5 bases unmatched. The CDR3 has 11 residues. CDR1 and CDR2 from the germline V gene are DFQATT and SNEGSKA (reference sequence). The CDR3 DNA reads as TGCAGTGGAGTTACAGGGGATGGCTACACCTTC. Amino acids: CSGVTGDGYTF.

The V gene is TRBV28, the J gene TRBJ1-4; D unclear. The germline CDR1 and CDR2 sequences are MDHEN and SYDVKM. V lost 3 bases, J lost 4 bases, and 6 bases lay in between. The CDR3 covers 13 residues. The CDR3 is CASSFNFNEKLFF. DNA for the CDR3: TGTGCCAGCAGTTTTAATTTTAATGAAAAACTGTTTTTT.

This chain joins TRBV30 and TRBJ2-7, with 7 positions matching TRBD1. The CDR3 is 11 amino acids. Germline loops: CDR1 GTSNPN, CDR2 SVGIG (reference sequence). With 7 bases clipped from V and 5 bases from J, the junction kept 5 bases outside the gene matches. CDR3 DNA sequence: TGTGCCTCGGGACAGTTTAACGAGCAGTACTTC. As protein: CASGQFNEQYF. The full variable domain, in which reference TRBV30 and TRBJ2-7 provide the parts outside the CDR3, is SQTIHQWPATLVQPVGSPLSLECTVEGTSNPNLYWYRQAAGRGLQLLFYSVGIGQISSEVPQNLSASRPQDRQFILSSKKLLLSDSGFYLCASGQFNEQYFGPGTRLTVT.

This clone was seen just once. V usage is TRBV28 and J usage is TRBJ1-5, with a weak D call TRBD1 (5 bases). Germline assignment: CDR1 MDHEN and CDR2 SYDVKM. The CDR3 covers 16 residues. V lost 6 bases and J lost 3, with 18 bases in between. In DNA, the CDR3 is TGTGCCAGCAGATTTACTCGGGAGGGGCCCAATCAGCCCCAGCATTTT. As protein: CASRFTREGPNQPQHF.